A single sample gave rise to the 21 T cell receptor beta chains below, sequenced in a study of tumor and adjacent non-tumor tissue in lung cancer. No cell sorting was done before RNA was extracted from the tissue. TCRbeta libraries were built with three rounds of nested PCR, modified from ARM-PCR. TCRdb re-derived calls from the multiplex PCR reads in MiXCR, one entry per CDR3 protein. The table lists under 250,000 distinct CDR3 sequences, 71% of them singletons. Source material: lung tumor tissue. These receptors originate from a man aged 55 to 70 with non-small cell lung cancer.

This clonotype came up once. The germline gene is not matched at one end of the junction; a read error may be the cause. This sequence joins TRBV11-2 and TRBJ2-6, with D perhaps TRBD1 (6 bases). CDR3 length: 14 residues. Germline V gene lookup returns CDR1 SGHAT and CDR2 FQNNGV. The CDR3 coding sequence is TGTGCCAGCAGTCTTACCTCAGGGGCCAACGCCCTGACTTTC. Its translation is CASSLTSGANALTF. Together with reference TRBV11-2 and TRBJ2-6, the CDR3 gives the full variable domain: EAGVAQSPRYKIIEKRQSVAFWCNPISGHATLYWYQQILGQGPKLLIQFQNNGVVDDSQLPKDRFSAERLKGVDSTLKIQPAKLEDSAVYLCASSLTSGANALTFGAGSRLTVL.

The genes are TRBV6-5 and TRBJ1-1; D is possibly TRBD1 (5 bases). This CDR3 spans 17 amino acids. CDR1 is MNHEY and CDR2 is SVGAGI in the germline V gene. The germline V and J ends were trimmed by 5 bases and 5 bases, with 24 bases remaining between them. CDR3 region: CASSRTNKGRLGTEAFF. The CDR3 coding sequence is TGTGCCAGCAGTCGAACGAACAAGGGGCGCTTGGGTACTGAAGCTTTCTTT.

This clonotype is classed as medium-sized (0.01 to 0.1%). In nucleotides, the CDR3 is TGTGCCAGCAGCCCAAGCGTAGGAGAGACCCAGTACTTC. This gives the protein CASSPSVGETQYF. The chain joins TRBV11-3 to TRBJ2-5; no clear D gene. There are 13 residues in the CDR3. The V end was cut by 5 bases, the J end by 4 bases, with 11 bases between. Per the germline V gene, CDR1 is SGHNT and CDR2 is YENEEA.

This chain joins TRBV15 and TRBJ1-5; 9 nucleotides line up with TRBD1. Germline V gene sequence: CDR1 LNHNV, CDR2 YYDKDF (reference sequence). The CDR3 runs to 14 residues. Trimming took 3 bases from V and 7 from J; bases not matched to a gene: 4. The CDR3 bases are TGTGCCACCAGCAGGGACAGGGGTCGCCAGCCCCAGCATTTT. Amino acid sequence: CATSRDRGRQPQHF.

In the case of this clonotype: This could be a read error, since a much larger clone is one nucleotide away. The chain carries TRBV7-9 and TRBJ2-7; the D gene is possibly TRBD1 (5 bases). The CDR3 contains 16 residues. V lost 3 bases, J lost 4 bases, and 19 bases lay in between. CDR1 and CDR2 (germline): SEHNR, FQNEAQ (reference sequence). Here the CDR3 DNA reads TGTGCCAGCAGCTTTGCGAACTGGGGCAGACCTTACGAGCAGTACTTC. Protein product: CASSFANWGRPYEQYF.

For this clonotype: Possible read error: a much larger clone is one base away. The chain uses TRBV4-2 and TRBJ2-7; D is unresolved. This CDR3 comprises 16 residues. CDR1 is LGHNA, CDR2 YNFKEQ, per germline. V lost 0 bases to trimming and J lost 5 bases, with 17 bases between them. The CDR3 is CASSQDYVGTADEQYF. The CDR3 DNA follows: TGTGCCAGCAGCCAAGATTACGTAGGAACAGCTGACGAGCAGTACTTC.

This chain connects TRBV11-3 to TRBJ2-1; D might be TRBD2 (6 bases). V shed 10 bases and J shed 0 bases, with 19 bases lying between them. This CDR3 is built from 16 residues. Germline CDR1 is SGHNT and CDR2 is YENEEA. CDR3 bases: TGTGCCAACGGCTGGGGCGGGGTTAGCTCCTACAATGAGCAGTTCTTC. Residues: CANGWGGVSSYNEQFF. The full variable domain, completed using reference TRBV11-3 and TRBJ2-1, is EAGVVQSPRYKIIEKKQPVAFWCNPISGHNTLYWYLQNLGQGPELLIRYENEEAVDDSQLPKDRFSAERLKGVDSTLKIQPAELGDSAVYLCANGWGGVSSYNEQFFGPGTRLTVL.

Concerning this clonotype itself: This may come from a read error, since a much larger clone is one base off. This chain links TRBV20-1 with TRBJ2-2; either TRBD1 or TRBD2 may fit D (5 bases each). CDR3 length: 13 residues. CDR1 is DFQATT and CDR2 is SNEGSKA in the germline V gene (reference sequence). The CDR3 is CSASGAVTGELSF. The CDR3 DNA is TGCAGTGCTAGCGGGGCGGTCACCGGGGAGCTGTCTTTT.

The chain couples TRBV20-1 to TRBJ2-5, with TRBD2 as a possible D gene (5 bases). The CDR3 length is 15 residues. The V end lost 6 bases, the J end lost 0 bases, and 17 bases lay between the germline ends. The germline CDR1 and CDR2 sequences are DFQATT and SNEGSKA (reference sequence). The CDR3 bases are TGCAGTGCCAAATATGATAGCGCCAACCAAGAGACCCAGTACTTC. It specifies CSAKYDSANQETQYF.

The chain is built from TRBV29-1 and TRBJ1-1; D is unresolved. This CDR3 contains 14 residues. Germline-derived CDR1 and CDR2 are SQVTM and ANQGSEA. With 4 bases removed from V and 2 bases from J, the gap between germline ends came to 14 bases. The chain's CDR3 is CSVAARVINTEAFF. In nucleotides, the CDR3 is TGCAGCGTTGCTGCAAGGGTGATTAACACTGAAGCTTTCTTT.

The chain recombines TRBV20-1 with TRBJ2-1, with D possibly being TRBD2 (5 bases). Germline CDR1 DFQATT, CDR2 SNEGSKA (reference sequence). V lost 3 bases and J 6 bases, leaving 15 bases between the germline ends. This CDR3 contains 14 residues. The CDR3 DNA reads TGCAGTGCTAGGGATCGACTATGTGGCAATGAGCAGTTCTTC. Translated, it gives CSARDRLCGNEQFF.

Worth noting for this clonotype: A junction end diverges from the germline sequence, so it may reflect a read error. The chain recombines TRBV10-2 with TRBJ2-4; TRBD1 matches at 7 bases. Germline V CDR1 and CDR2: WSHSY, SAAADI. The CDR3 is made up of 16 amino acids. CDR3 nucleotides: TGCACCAGCAGTCGCGGACAGGCCGTAGCCAAAAACAATCAGTACTTC. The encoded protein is CTSSRGQAVAKNNQYF.

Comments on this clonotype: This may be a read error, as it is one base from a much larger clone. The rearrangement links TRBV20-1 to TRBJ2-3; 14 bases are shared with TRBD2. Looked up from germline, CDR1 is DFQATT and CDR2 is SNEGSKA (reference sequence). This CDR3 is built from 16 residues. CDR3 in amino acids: CCATMTSGRAIDTQYF. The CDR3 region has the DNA TGCTGTGCTACCATGACTAGCGGGAGGGCGATAGATACGCAGTATTTT.

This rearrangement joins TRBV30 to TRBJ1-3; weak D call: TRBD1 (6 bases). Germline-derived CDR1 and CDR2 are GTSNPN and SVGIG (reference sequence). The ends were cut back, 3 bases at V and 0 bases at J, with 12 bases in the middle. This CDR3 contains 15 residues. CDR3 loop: CAWREGQYSGNTIYF. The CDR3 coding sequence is TGTGCCTGGAGGGAAGGACAGTACTCTGGAAACACCATATATTTT.

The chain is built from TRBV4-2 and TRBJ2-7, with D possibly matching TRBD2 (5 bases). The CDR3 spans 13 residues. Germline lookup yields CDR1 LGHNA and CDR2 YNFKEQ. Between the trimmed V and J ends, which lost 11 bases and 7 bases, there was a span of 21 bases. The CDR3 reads CAFPLSKRGEQYF. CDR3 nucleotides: TGTGCCTTCCCCCTATCTAAAAGAGGGGAGCAGTACTTC.

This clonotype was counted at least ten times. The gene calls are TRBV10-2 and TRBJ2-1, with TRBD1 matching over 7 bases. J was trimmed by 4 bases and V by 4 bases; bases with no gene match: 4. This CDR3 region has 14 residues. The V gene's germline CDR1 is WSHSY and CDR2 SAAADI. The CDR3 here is CASSGTGPYNEQFF. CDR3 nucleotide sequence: TGCGCCAGCAGTGGGACAGGCCCATACAATGAGCAGTTCTTC.

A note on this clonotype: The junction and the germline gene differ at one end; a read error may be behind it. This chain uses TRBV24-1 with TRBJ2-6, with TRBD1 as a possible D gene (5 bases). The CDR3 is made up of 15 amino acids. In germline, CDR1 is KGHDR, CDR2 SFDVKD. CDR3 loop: CVTMPGQAGANVPTF. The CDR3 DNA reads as TGTGTCACCATGCCAGGGCAGGCTGGGGCCAACGTCCCGACTTTC.

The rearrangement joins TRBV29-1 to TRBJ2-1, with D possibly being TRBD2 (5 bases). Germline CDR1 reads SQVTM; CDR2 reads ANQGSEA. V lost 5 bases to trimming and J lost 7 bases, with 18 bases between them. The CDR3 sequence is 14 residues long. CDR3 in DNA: TGCAGCGTTCAACCAAGTGAGAGAGGGAATGAGCAGTTCTTC. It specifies CSVQPSERGNEQFF.

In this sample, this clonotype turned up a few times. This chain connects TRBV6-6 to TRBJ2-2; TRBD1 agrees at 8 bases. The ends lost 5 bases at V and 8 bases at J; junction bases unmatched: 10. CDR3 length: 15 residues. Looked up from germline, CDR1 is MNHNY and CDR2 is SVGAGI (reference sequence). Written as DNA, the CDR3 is TGTGCCAGCAGTCGCGGACAGGGTCGATGGGGGGAGCTGTTTTTT. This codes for CASSRGQGRWGELFF.

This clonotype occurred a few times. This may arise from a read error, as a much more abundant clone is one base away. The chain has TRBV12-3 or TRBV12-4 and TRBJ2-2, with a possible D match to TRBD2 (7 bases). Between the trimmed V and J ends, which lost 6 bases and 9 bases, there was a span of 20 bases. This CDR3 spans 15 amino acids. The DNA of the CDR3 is TGTGCCAGCAGGGACCCGCGGGGGCGAACCAGGGAGCTGTTTTTT. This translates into CASRDPRGRTRELFF.

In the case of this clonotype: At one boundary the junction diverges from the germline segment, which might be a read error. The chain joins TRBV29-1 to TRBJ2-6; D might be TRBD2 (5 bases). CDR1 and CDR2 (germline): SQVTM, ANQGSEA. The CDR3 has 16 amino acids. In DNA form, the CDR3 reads TGCAGCGTCGCCGGGGTCGAACTCTCTGGGACCAACGTCCTGACTTTC. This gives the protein CSVAGVELSGTNVLTF.